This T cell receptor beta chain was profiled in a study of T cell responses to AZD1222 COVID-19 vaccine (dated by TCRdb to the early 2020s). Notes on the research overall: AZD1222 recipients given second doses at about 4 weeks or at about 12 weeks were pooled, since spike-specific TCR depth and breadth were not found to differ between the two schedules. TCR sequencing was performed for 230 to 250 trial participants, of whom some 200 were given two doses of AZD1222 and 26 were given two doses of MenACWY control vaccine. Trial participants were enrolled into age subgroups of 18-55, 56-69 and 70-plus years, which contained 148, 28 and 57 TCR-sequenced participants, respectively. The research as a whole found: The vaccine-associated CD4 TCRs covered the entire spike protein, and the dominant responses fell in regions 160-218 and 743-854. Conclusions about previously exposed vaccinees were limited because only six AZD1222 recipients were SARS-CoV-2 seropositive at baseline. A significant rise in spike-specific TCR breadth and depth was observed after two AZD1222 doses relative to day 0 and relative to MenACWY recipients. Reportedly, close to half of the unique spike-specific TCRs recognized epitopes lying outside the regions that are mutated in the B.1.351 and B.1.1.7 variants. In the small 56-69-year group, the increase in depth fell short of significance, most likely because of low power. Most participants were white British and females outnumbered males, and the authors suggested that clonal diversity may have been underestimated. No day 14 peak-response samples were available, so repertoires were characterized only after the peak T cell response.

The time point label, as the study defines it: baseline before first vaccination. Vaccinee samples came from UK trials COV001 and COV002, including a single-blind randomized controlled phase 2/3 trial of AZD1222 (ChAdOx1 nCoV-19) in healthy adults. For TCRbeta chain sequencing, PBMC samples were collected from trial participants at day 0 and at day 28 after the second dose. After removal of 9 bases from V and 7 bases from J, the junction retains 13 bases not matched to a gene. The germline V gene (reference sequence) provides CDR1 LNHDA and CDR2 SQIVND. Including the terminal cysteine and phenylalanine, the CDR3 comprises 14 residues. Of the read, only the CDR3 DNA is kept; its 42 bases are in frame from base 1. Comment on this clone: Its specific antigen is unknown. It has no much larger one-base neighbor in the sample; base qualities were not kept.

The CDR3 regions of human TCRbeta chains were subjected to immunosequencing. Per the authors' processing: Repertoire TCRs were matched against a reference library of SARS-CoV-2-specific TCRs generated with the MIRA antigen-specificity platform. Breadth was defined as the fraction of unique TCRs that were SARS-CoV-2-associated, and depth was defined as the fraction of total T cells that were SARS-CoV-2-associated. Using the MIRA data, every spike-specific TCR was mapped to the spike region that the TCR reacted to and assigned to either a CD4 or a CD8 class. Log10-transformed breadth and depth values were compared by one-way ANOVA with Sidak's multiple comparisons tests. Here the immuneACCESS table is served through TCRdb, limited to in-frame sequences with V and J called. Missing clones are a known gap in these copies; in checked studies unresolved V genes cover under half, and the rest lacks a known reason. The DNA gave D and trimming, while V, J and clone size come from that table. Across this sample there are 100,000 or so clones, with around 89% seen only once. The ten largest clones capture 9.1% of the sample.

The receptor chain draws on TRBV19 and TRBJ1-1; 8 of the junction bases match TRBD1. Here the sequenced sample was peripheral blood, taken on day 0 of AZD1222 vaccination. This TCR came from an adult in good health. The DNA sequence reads TGTGCCAGCCTACAGGGGGTAGGGTCCTATGAAGCTTTCTTT. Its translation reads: CASLQGVGSYEAFF.